The text below deals with one T cell receptor beta chain. This sample is drawn from a study of blood T cell repertoires in COVID-19. Background on the study: The study drew acute and convalescent COVID-19 samples from the United States, Italy and Spain.

Only in-frame clones appear in the TCRdb table, and some are missing; sequencing was by immunoSEQ multiplex PCR. Here the sample spans roughly 100,000 clones, around nine tenths being singletons. The V gene end was trimmed by 1 base and the J gene end by 4 bases; junction bases not matched to a gene: 7. From germline, CDR1 is GTSNPN and CDR2 SVGIG (reference sequence). The CDR3 is 15 amino acids. The clonotype comes from a woman aged 45-59 years with COVID-19, enrolled during active disease. Sequencing used peripheral blood. The chain combines TRBV30 with TRBJ1-5; 7 bases match TRBD1. The CDR3 coding sequence is TGTGCCTGGAGTGGGGGACAGCGCGAAAATCAGCCCCAGCATTTT. Amino acid sequence: CAWSGGQRENQPQHF.